This TCR beta chain was sequenced for a study of post-analysis software for immune sequencing data. Study-level findings and limits: Controls had lower frequencies than patients of about 5 TRBV segments, which included TRBV5-6, TRBV5-1 and TRBV20-1. Batch-matched samples strongly co-clustered by F measure.

A note on this clonotype: Its specificity is unknown. A clone one base away is much larger, so this may be a read error.

Each TCR beta cDNA library carried unique molecular identifiers. TCRdb re-analysed the PCR reads in MiXCR, keeping a single row per CDR3 protein. The sample records a few hundred thousand distinct CDR3 sequences, 36% being singletons. Trimming stripped 5 bases from V and 11 bases from J, with 12 bases between. The germline V gene has CDR1 DFQATT and CDR2 SNEGSKA (reference sequence). The length of the CDR3 is 10 residues. This TCR was sampled from a girl aged 5-17 years with multiple sclerosis. The material sequenced was blood. The J gene is TRBJ2-5, the V gene TRBV20-1; tentatively, D is TRBD1 (5 bases). CDR3 DNA sequence: TGCAGTGCTTCCCGACAGTTGCAGTACTTC. Its translation is CSASRQLQYF.